This T cell receptor beta chain was sequenced for a study of beta chain features in type 1 diabetes. As for the study in general: All of the samples together had 107,917,701 sorted cells examined. Study results and limitations: Moderately but significantly shorter TCRB CDR3s were found in Type 1 diabetes patients in all four CD4+ subsets. There was a possibility that cDNA sequencing over-represented cells with high TCR expression.

CDR3 length equals 15 residues. In germline, CDR1 is SGHVS, CDR2 FQNEAQ. V lost 4 bases, J lost 0 bases, and 13 bases lay in between. As for this clone: Its antigen is unknown.

Since all of the isolated RNA was reverse transcribed, expressed TCRB transcripts were what got sequenced. The table came from immunoSEQ multiplex PCR; TCRdb's copy has only in-frame clones and leaves some out. The sample yields over 120,000 clones, around a tenth seen once. Specimen: central memory CD4+ T cells from blood. This sequence originates from a young man in good health. The chain has TRBV7-8 and TRBJ2-7; D might be TRBD2 (5 bases). The CDR3 spells CASSWTGTSSYEQYF. Written as DNA, the CDR3 is TGTGCCAGCAGCTGGACGGGAACTAGCTCCTACGAGCAGTACTTC.